This TCR beta chain was recorded in a study of blood T cell repertoires in COVID-19. The wider study: COVID-19 samples from acute and convalescent phases originated in the United States, Italy and Spain. Sample material is recorded as cDNA or gDNA derived from T cells, B-cell-depleted T cells, or PBMCs.

In the original processing: Estimates of nucleated cell counts were drawn from the amplification of reference gene primers. Here immunoSEQ multiplex PCR was the method, and the copy in TCRdb shows in-frame clones only, minus some. V and J calls and clone size come straight from that table; D and trimming were deduced from the DNA. The table shows about 120,000 clones, with roughly 85% occurring only once. This clone has just a few counts. The CDR3 covers 13 residues. Looked up from germline, CDR1 is SGHVS and CDR2 is FQNEAQ. Trimming took 5 bases from V and 8 from J; bases not matched to a gene: 5. The sequence derives from a man older than 75 with active or convalescent COVID-19. The chain couples TRBV7-8 to TRBJ2-1, with 8 nucleotides matching TRBD2. Sequenced material: peripheral blood. The CDR3 sequence: CASSRSGVYEQFF. The CDR3 nucleotides read TGTGCCAGCAGCCGTAGCGGGGTTTATGAGCAGTTCTTC. Full variable domain (outside the CDR3, taken from reference TRBV7-8 and TRBJ2-1): GAGVSQSPRYKVAKRGQDVALRCDPISGHVSLFWYQQALGQGPEFLTYFQNEAQLDKSGLPSDRFFAERPEGSVSTLKIQRTQQEDSAVYLCASSRSGVYEQFFGPGTRLTVL.